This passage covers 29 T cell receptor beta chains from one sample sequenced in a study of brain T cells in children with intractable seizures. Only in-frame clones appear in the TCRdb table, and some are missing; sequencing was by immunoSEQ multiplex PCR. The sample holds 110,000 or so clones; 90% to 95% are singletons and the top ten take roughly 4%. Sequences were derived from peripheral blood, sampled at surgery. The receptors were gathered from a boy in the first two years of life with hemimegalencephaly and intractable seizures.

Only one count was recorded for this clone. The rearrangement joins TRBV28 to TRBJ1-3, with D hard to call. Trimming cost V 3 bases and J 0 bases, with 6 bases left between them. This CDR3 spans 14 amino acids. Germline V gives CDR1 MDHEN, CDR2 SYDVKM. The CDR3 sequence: CASSFRPSGNTIYF. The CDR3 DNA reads TGTGCCAGCAGTTTCCGGCCCTCTGGAAACACCATATATTTT.

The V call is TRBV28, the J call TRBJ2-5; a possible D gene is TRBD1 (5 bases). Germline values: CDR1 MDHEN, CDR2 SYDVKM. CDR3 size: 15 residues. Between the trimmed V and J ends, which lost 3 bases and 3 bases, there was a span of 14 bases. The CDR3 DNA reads TGTGCCAGCAGTTTCGCTCGGCGACAGAAAGAGACCCAGTACTTC. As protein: CASSFARRQKETQYF.

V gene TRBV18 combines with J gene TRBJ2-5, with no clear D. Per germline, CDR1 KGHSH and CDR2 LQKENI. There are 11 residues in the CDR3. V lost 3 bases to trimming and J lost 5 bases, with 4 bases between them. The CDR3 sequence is CASSPGETQYF. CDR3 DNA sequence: TGTGCCAGCTCACCGGGGGAGACCCAGTACTTC.

In DNA form, the CDR3 reads TGTGCCAGCAGTTACTCCGGGGCCCCCTACGAGCAGTACTTC. Its translation is CASSYSGAPYEQYF. The rearrangement links TRBV6-5 to TRBJ2-7; D tentatively fits TRBD1 or TRBD2 (5 bases each). This CDR3 has 14 amino acids. Trimming removed 0 bases at V and 2 bases at J, with 8 bases between. Looked up from germline, CDR1 is MNHEY and CDR2 is SVGAGI.

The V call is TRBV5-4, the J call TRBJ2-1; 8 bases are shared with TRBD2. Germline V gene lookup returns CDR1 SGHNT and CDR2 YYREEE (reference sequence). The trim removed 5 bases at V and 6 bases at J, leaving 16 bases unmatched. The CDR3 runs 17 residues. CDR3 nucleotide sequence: TGTGCCAGCAGTCAGGGAAGGATAGCGGGACCCCGCAATGAGCAGTTCTTC. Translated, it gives CASSQGRIAGPRNEQFF.

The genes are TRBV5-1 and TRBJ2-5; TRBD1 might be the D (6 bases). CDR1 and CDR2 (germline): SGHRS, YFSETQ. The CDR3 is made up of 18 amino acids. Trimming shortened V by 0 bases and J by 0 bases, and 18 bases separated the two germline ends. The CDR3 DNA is TGCGCCAGCAGCTTGGCGGTGGGGGACACCATGTACCAAGAGACCCAGTACTTC. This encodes CASSLAVGDTMYQETQYF. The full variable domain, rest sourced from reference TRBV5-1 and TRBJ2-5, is KAGVTQTPRYLIKTRGQQVTLSCSPISGHRSVSWYQQTPGQGLQFLFEYFSETQRNKGNFPGRFSGRQFSNSRSEMNVSTLELGDSALYLCASSLAVGDTMYQETQYFGPGTRLLVL.

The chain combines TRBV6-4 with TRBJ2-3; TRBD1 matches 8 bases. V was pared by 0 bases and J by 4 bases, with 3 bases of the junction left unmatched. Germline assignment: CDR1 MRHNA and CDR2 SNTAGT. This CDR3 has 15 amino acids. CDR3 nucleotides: TGTGCCAGCAGTGACTCGGCAGGGGGCGCAGATACGCAGTATTTT. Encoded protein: CASSDSAGGADTQYF.

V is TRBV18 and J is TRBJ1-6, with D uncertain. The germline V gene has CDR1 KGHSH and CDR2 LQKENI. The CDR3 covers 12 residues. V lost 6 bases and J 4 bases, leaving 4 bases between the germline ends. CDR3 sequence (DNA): TGTGCCAGCTCCCAATATAATTCACCCCTCCACTTT. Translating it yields CASSQYNSPLHF.

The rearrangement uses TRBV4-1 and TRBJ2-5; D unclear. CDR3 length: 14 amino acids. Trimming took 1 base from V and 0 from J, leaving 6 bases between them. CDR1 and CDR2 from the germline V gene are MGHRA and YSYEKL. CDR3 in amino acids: CASSQASHQETQYF. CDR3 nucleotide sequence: TGCGCCAGCAGCCAAGCATCCCACCAAGAGACCCAGTACTTC.

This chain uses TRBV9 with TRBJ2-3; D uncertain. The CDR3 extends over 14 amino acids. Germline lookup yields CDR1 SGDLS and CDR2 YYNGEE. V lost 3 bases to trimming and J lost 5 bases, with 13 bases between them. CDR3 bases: TGTGCCAGCAGCGCCGACTTTATGGGAGATACGCAGTATTTT. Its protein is CASSADFMGDTQYF.

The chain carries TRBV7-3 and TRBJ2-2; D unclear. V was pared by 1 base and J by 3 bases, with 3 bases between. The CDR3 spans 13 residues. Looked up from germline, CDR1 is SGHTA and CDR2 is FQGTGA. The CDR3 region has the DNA TGTGCCAGCAGCTTAAGGGACACCGGGGAGCTGTTTTTT. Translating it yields CASSLRDTGELFF. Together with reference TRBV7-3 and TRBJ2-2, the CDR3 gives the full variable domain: GAGVSQTPSNKVTEKGKYVELRCDPISGHTALYWYRQSLGQGPEFLIYFQGTGAADDSGLPNDRFFAVRPEGSVSTLKIQRTERGDSAVYLCASSLRDTGELFFGEGSRLTVL.

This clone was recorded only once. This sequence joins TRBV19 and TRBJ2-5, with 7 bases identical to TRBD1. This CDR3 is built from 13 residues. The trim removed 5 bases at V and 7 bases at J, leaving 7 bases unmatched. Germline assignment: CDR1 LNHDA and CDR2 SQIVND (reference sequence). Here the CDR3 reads CASSEDRDRTQYF. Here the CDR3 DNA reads TGTGCCAGTAGTGAAGACAGGGATCGGACCCAGTACTTC. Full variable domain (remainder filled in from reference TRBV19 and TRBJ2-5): DGGITQSPKYLFRKEGQNVTLSCEQNLNHDAMYWYRQDPGQGLRLIYYSQIVNDFQKGDIAEGYSVSREKKESFPLTVTSAQKNPTAFYLCASSEDRDRTQYFGPGTRLLVL.

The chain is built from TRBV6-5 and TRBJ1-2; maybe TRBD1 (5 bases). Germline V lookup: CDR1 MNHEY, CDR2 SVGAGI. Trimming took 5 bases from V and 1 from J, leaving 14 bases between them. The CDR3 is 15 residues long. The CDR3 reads CASSTIWGGNYGYTF. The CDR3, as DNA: TGTGCCAGCAGTACCATCTGGGGGGGTAACTATGGCTACACCTTC.

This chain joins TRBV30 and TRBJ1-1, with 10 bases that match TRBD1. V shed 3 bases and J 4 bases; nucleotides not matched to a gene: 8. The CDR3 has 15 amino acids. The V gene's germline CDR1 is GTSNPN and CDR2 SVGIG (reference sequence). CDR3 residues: CAWRGDRGLGTEAFF. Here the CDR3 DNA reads TGTGCCTGGAGGGGTGACAGGGGGCTGGGCACTGAAGCTTTCTTT.

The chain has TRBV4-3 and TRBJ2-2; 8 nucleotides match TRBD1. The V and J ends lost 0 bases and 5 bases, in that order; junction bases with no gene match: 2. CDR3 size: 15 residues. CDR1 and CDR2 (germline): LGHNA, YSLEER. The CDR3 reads CASSQEHRGTGELFF. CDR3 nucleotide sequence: TGCGCCAGCAGCCAAGAGCACAGGGGGACCGGGGAGCTGTTTTTT.

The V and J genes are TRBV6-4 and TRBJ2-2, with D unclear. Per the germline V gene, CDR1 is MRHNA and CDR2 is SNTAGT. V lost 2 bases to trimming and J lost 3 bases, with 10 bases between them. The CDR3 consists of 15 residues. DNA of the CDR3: TGTGCCAGCAGTGACAGGGCTGGTGACACCGGGGAGCTGTTTTTT. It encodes CASSDRAGDTGELFF.

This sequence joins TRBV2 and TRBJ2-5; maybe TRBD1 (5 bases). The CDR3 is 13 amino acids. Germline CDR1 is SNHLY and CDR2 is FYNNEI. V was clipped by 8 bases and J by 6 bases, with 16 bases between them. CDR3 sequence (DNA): TGTGCCAGCGGACCGCAGGGTGTGAAGACCCAGTACTTC. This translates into CASGPQGVKTQYF.

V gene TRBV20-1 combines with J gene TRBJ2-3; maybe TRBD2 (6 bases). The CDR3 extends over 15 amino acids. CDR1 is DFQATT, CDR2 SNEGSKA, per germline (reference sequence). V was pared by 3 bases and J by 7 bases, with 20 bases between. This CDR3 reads CSASSSEVSLNTQYF. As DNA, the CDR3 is TGCAGTGCTAGTTCTAGCGAAGTATCCCTCAATACGCAGTATTTT.

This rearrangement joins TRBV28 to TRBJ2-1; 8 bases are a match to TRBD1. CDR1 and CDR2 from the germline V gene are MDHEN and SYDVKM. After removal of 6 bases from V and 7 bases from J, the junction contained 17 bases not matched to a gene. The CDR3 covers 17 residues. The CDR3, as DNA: TGTGCCAGCAGCCCCCCCCGGACAGGGAGATTACCAAATGAGCAGTTCTTC. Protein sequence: CASSPPRTGRLPNEQFF.

The CDR3 sequence is CAISESGGQFTEAFF. CDR3 sequence (DNA): TGTGCCATCAGTGAGTCAGGTGGACAGTTTACTGAAGCTTTCTTT. The chain employs TRBV10-3 and TRBJ1-1; D perhaps matches TRBD1 (6 bases). The CDR3 is 15 residues long. In germline, CDR1 is ENHRY, CDR2 SYGVKD. Deletions cut 0 bases from V and 5 bases from J, with 13 bases between.

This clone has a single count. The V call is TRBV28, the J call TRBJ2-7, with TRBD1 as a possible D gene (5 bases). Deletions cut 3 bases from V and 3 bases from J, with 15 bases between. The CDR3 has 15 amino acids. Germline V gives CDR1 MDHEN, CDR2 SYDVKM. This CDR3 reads CASSFDSRAGYEQYF. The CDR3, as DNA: TGTGCCAGCAGTTTTGATAGCAGGGCAGGCTACGAGCAGTACTTC.

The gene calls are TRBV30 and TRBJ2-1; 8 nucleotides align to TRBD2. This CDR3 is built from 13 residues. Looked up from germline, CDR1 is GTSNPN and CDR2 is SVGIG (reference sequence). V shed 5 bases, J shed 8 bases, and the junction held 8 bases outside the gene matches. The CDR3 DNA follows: TGTGCCTGGGAGACTAGCGTGAGGGATGAGCAGTTCTTC. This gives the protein CAWETSVRDEQFF.

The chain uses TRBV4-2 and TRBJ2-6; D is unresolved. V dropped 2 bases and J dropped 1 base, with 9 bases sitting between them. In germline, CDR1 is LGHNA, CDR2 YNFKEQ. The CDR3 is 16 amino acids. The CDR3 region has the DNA TGTGCCAGCAGCCAAAGCCCTGTGTCTGGGGCCAACGTCCTGACTTTC. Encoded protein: CASSQSPVSGANVLTF.

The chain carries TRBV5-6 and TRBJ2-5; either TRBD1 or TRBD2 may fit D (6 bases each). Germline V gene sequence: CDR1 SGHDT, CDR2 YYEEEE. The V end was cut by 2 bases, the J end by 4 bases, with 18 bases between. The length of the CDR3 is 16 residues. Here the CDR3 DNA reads TGTGCCAGCAGCTTACTTGTGGGGGGCCAGGTAGAGACCCAGTACTTC. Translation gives CASSLLVGGQVETQYF.

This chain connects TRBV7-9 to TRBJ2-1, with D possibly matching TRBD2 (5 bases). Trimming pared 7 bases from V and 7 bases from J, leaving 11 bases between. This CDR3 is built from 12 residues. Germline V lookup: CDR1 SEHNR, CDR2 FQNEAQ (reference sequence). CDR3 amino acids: CASTPRGNEQFF. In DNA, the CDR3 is TGTGCCAGCACTCCCCGGGGAAATGAGCAGTTCTTC. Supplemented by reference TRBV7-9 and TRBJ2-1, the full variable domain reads DTGVSQNPRHKITKRGQNVTFRCDPISEHNRLYWYRQTLGQGPEFLTYFQNEAQLEKSRLLSDRFSAERPKGSFSTLEIQRTEQGDSAMYLCASTPRGNEQFFGPGTRLTVL.

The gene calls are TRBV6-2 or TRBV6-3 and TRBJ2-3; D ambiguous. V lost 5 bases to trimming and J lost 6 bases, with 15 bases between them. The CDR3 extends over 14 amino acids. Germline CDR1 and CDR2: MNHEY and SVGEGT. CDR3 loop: CASSGRTVRDTQYF. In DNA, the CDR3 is TGTGCCAGCAGTGGCAGGACCGTCCGGGATACGCAGTATTTT.

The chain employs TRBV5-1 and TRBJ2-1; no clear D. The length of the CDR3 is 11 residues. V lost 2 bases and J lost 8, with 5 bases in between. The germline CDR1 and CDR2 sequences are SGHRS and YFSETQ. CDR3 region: CASSFSYEQFF. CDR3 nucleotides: TGCGCCAGCAGCTTTTCATATGAGCAGTTCTTC.

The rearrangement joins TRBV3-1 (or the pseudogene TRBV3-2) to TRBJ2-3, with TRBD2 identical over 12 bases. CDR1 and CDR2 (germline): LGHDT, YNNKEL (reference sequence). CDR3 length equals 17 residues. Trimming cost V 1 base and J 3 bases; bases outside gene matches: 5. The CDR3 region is CASSQASGRGTTDTQYF. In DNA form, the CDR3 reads TGTGCCAGCAGCCAAGCTAGCGGGAGGGGGACGACAGATACGCAGTATTTT.

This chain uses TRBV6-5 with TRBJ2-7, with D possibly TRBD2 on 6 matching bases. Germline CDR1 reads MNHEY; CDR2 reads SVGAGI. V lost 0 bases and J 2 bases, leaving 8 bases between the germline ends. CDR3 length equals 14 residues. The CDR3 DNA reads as TGTGCCAGCAGTTACTCAAGACTAGCCTACGAGCAGTACTTC. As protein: CASSYSRLAYEQYF.